This entry lists 14 T cell receptor beta chains sequenced from one sample in a study of shared clonotypes between healthy human individuals. Data came from immunoSEQ multiplex PCR; TCRdb stores just in-frame clones and leaves some out. The sample has over 750,000 clones, roughly 96% seen once. Terminally differentiated effector memory CD45RA+ cells were left out of the naive CD8 fraction, which was CD45RO-negative and positively selected for CCR7. The source material was naive CD8+ T cells sorted from blood. Every receptor here comes from a man in his thirties or forties in good health.

CDR3 sequence reads: CASSSRGGLYNEQFF. The CDR3 DNA follows: TGCGCCAGCAGCTCTAGGGGTGGGCTTTACAATGAGCAGTTCTTC. The gene calls are TRBV5-1 and TRBJ2-1; a possible D gene is TRBD1 (5 bases). The V end lost 3 bases, the J end lost 4 bases, and 14 bases lay between the germline ends. This CDR3 spans 15 amino acids. Germline CDR1 reads SGHRS; CDR2 reads YFSETQ. The full variable domain, rest sourced from reference TRBV5-1 and TRBJ2-1, is KAGVTQTPRYLIKTRGQQVTLSCSPISGHRSVSWYQQTPGQGLQFLFEYFSETQRNKGNFPGRFSGRQFSNSRSEMNVSTLELGDSALYLCASSSRGGLYNEQFFGPGTRLTVL.

The chain employs TRBV7-8 and TRBJ2-1; 10 positions agree with TRBD1. The length of the CDR3 is 17 residues. With 2 bases clipped from V and 4 bases from J, the junction kept 8 bases outside the gene matches. From germline, CDR1 is SGHVS and CDR2 FQNEAQ. The CDR3 region has the DNA TGTGCCAGCAGCTTAACGGAGCGGGACAGGGGTTACAATGAGCAGTTCTTC. Protein: CASSLTERDRGYNEQFF. Combining the CDR3 with reference TRBV7-8 and TRBJ2-1 gives the whole variable domain GAGVSQSPRYKVAKRGQDVALRCDPISGHVSLFWYQQALGQGPEFLTYFQNEAQLDKSGLPSDRFFAERPEGSVSTLKIQRTQQEDSAVYLCASSLTERDRGYNEQFFGPGTRLTVL.

The chain has TRBV4-1 and TRBJ2-3; 7 bases align to TRBD2. The CDR3 runs 16 residues. Germline assignment: CDR1 MGHRA and CDR2 YSYEKL. J lost 3 bases, V lost 0 bases, and 6 bases had no gene match. The CDR3 nucleotides are TGCGCCAGCAGCCAAGAAGGGAACGGGAGGACAGATACGCAGTATTTT. It encodes CASSQEGNGRTDTQYF.

The J gene is TRBJ2-7, the V gene TRBV6-5; no firm D call. The CDR3 runs 14 residues. Germline V gene data show CDR1 as MNHEY and CDR2 as SVGAGI. V was pared by 2 bases and J by 2 bases, with 10 bases between. The CDR3 reads CASSYNSMAYEQYF. CDR3 DNA: TGTGCCAGCAGTTACAACTCCATGGCCTACGAGCAGTACTTC.

This chain links TRBV29-1 with TRBJ1-1; D is ambiguous. Trimming pared 3 bases from V and 9 bases from J, leaving 17 bases between. Germline CDR1 SQVTM, CDR2 ANQGSEA. CDR3 length: 13 amino acids. The CDR3 DNA follows: TGCAGCGTTGACGCTTCTGCTCGGTCGCAAGCTTTCTTT. It codes for CSVDASARSQAFF.

As for this clone: Other DNA sequences in the same sample also yield this CDR3. The chain links TRBV2 to TRBJ2-7, with D unclear. There are 11 residues in the CDR3. Germline values: CDR1 SNHLY, CDR2 FYNNEI. Between the trimmed V and J ends, which lost 2 bases and 2 bases, there was a span of 1 base. The CDR3 DNA is TGTGCCAGCAGTGAAACCTACGAGCAGTACTTC. As protein: CASSETYEQYF.

This clone showed up just once. The chain employs TRBV6-5 and TRBJ2-7, with 7 bases aligning to TRBD1. The CDR3 is 16 amino acids. The V gene's germline CDR1 is MNHEY and CDR2 SVGAGI. V gave up 0 bases and J gave up 5 bases; unmatched junction bases: 10. The CDR3 sequence: CASSYSGGAELDEQYF. In DNA form, the CDR3 reads TGTGCCAGCAGTTACTCAGGGGGCGCTGAGCTCGACGAGCAGTACTTC.

The genes are TRBV11-2 and TRBJ2-5; D is ambiguous. The ends were cut back, 4 bases at V and 1 base at J, with 10 bases in the middle. The CDR3 length is 14 residues. Germline CDR1 is SGHAT and CDR2 is FQNNGV. The CDR3 coding sequence is TGTGCCAGCAGCTCATACATGGGCCAAGAGACCCAGTACTTC. Residues: CASSSYMGQETQYF.

This chain joins TRBV9 and TRBJ2-7; TRBD2 matches 9 bases. V shed 4 bases and J 6 bases; nucleotides not matched to a gene: 8. CDR1 and CDR2 from the germline V gene are SGDLS and YYNGEE. The CDR3 totals 14 residues. The CDR3 reads CASSFSGRGAEQYF. The DNA of the CDR3 is TGTGCCAGCAGCTTTAGCGGGAGAGGCGCCGAGCAGTACTTC.

The rearrangement joins TRBV7-9 to TRBJ2-2; D remains unclear. Germline CDR1 SEHNR, CDR2 FQNEAQ (reference sequence). The germline V and J ends were trimmed by 1 base and 5 bases, with 8 bases remaining between them. This CDR3 is built from 14 residues. The CDR3 DNA sequence: TGTGCCAGCAGCTTAGTAAGAGAGACCGGGGAGCTGTTTTTT. Translated, it gives CASSLVRETGELFF.

The chain employs TRBV6-5 and TRBJ1-2; perhaps TRBD1 as D (5 bases). The CDR3 is 14 amino acids. V was clipped by 6 bases and J by 2 bases, with 13 bases between them. CDR1 and CDR2 from the germline V gene are MNHEY and SVGAGI. The chain's CDR3 is CASRGTGGNYGYTF. CDR3 DNA: TGTGCCAGCAGAGGGACGGGAGGGAACTATGGCTACACCTTC.

The V and J genes are TRBV7-2 and TRBJ1-5; D not resolved. The CDR3 extends over 13 amino acids. V lost 2 bases to trimming and J lost 6 bases, with 8 bases between them. Germline V gene sequence: CDR1 SGHTA, CDR2 FQGNSA. This chain's CDR3 is CASSLFRAQPQHF. As DNA, the CDR3 is TGTGCCAGCAGCTTATTTAGGGCTCAGCCCCAGCATTTT.

The V gene is TRBV11-2, the J gene TRBJ2-3; 12 bases map to TRBD2. Germline CDR1 SGHAT, CDR2 FQNNGV. This CDR3 is 16 amino acids long. The J segment lost 5 bases and the V segment lost 3 bases, leaving 6 bases of the junction unmatched. The CDR3 loop reads CASSLVLAGGKDTQYF. The CDR3 region has the DNA TGTGCCAGCAGCTTGGTACTAGCGGGAGGAAAAGATACGCAGTATTTT.

The J gene is TRBJ2-5, the V gene TRBV10-1, with D hard to call. Trimming took 6 bases from V and 0 from J, leaving 8 bases between them. In germline, CDR1 is WNHNN, CDR2 SYGVQD (reference sequence). The CDR3 runs 13 residues. The chain's CDR3 is CASSEWNQETQYF. In nucleotides, the CDR3 is TGCGCCAGCAGCGAATGGAACCAAGAGACCCAGTACTTC.